This is a list of T cell receptor beta chains from one sample in a study of PD-L1 blockade in urothelial cancer. Repertoires were generated with immunoSEQ multiplex PCR, while TCRdb's copy carries only in-frame clones and drops some. The repertoire holds around 51,000 clones, around 85% seen once, with more than 15% in the top ten. Specimen: PBMCs, collected around atezolizumab (anti-PD-L1) treatment. The receptors were gathered from a man in his sixties with urothelial cancer. Both conserved end residues are part of each CDR3. Each record gives: D gene, clone size, V gene, J gene, CDR3 protein, CDR3 DNA. The D gene is left open where the match is weak. Clone sizes are given selectively: once, few, many, or a class where the clone is expanded.

TRBD2,.,TRBV7-9,TRBJ2-3,CASSLMARGGWDTQYF,TGTGCCAGCAGCTTAATGGCGCGGGGGGGCTGGGATACGCAGTATTTT
.,.,TRBV7-6,TRBJ2-3,CASSFVVGRGDTQYF,TGTGCCAGCAGCTTTGTGGTGGGCAGGGGAGATACGCAGTATTTT
TRBD2,.,TRBV5-6,TRBJ2-2,CASSLEGLAGANTGELFF,TGTGCCAGCAGCTTGGAGGGACTAGCGGGGGCGAACACCGGGGAGCTGTTTTTT
TRBD1,.,TRBV7-9,TRBJ1-6,CASSITQGGNSPLHF,TGTGCCAGCAGCATCACTCAGGGGGGTAATTCACCCCTCCACTTT
.,.,TRBV7-6,TRBJ1-1,CASSLDSTEAFF,TGTGCCAGCAGCTTAGATAGCACTGAAGCTTTCTTT
.,.,TRBV4-1,TRBJ1-4,CASSQRRNEKLFF,TGCGCCAGCAGCCAAAGGAGGAATGAAAAACTGTTTTTT
.,.,TRBV29-1,TRBJ1-2,CSVEDKNRRLYGYTF,TGCAGCGTTGAAGATAAGAACAGACGTTTATATGGCTACACCTTC
.,.,TRBV6-5,TRBJ1-2,CASSPVGGATLGYTF,TGTGCCAGCAGCCCGGTCGGGGGGGCTACGTTGGGCTACACCTTC
TRBD2,.,TRBV9,TRBJ2-1,CASSDTSGRGNEQFF,TGTGCCAGCAGCGATACTAGCGGGAGAGGGAATGAGCAGTTCTTC
.,.,TRBV9,TRBJ2-3,CASTPGLANTDTQYF,TGTGCCAGCACCCCGGGGCTAGCGAACACAGATACGCAGTATTTT
TRBD2,.,TRBV7-3,TRBJ2-7,CASSPGLAGGEQYF,TGTGCCAGCAGCCCGGGACTAGCGGGAGGGGAGCAGTACTTC
.,.,TRBV27,TRBJ2-7,CASSFLGGQSYEQYF,TGTGCCAGCAGTTTCCTTGGCGGGCAAAGCTACGAGCAGTACTTC
.,.,TRBV19,TRBJ1-1,CASSSWGERTEAFF,TGTGCCAGTAGCTCTTGGGGGGAACGGACTGAAGCTTTCTTT
TRBD2,.,TRBV7-8,TRBJ2-6,CASSLGRLAGKGANVLTF,TGTGCCAGCAGCTTAGGTCGACTAGCGGGAAAAGGGGCCAACGTCCTGACTTTC
.,once,TRBV27,TRBJ2-7,CASSLGITYEQYF,TGTGCCAGCAGTTTGGGCATCACCTACGAGCAGTACTTC
TRBD1,.,TRBV7-9,TRBJ1-3,CASRGTGISSGNTIYF,TGTGCCAGCAGGGGGACAGGAATAAGCTCTGGAAACACCATATATTTT
TRBD1,.,TRBV11-3,TRBJ2-5,CASSDGTGGLLHQETQYF,TGTGCCAGCAGCGATGGGACAGGGGGCTTGTTGCACCAAGAGACCCAGTACTTC
TRBD2,.,TRBV30,TRBJ2-3,CAWSGVAGVGQYF,TGTGCCTGGAGTGGAGTAGCGGGAGTTGGGCAGTATTTT
.,.,TRBV5-4,TRBJ2-5,CASSKGIWGETQYF,TGTGCCAGCAGCAAGGGGATCTGGGGAGAGACCCAGTACTTC
TRBD1,.,TRBV5-1,TRBJ2-2,CASSLLTQGRTGELFF,TGCGCCAGCAGCTTGCTAACACAGGGGCGGACCGGGGAGCTGTTTTTT
TRBD2,.,TRBV11-2,TRBJ2-7,CASSLTSGSGEQYF,TGTGCCAGCAGCTTAACTAGCGGGAGTGGCGAGCAGTACTTC
.,.,TRBV6-5,TRBJ2-7,CASSSTEVSSYEQYF,TGTGCCAGCAGCTCCACTGAGGTGAGCTCCTACGAGCAGTACTTC
.,.,TRBV13,TRBJ2-5,CASRLSGRQETQYF,TGTGCCAGCAGACTCTCTGGGAGACAAGAGACCCAGTACTTC
.,few,TRBV4-3,TRBJ1-1,CASSQDPTPGTEAFF,TGCGCCAGCAGCCAAGACCCGACGCCAGGCACTGAAGCTTTCTTT